This TCR beta chain was recorded in a study of neurological immune-mediated disorders. Study conclusions and caveats: Patients with HTLV-1-associated myelopathy had the highest level of TCR clonal expansion, whereas patients with multiple sclerosis had the lowest level, falling beneath the level found in healthy controls.

The cDNA was produced through 5'RACE with 10-nucleotide random UMIs. TCRdb reprocessed the 5' RACE reads with MiXCR, giving one entry per CDR3 protein. The table shows 53,000 or so distinct CDR3 sequences, with approximately 9.2% occurring only once. About this clonotype: No antigen is known for it.

The CDR3 spans 15 residues. Germline CDR1 is DFQATT and CDR2 is SNEGSKA (reference sequence). The J segment lost 1 base and the V segment lost 5 bases, leaving 8 bases of the junction unmatched. Indicated time point: longitudinal time-point 3. The V gene is TRBV20-1, the J gene TRBJ2-7; TRBD2 matches 10 bases. The specimen sequenced was PBMCs. The sequence came from a woman aged 40 to 55 in good health. CDR3 protein: CSALRPAGGSYEQYF. The CDR3 bases are TGCAGTGCTCTACGCCCAGCGGGAGGGTCCTACGAGCAGTACTTC.